The TCR beta chain described here comes from a study of T cell repertoires in cytomegalovirus infection. Turning to the study itself: Based on public TCR beta signatures, there were indications of CMV infection and of a matching HLA type.

Worth noting for this clonotype: Antigen unknown.

Study observations and caveats: The study identified carriers of CMV plus the relevant HLA from cumulative public TCR beta family frequency. Predominance within the ex vivo response was attributable to HLA-C-restricted CMV-specific TCR beta clonotypes.

Using its own MiXCR run on the reads, TCRdb lists one record per CDR3 protein. The sample consists of 250,000 or so distinct CDR3 sequences, 8% to 9.5% of them appearing once. V was clipped by 8 bases and J by 9 bases, with 20 bases between them. This CDR3 is 13 amino acids long. Germline V gives CDR1 MNHNS, CDR2 SASEGT. J is TRBJ2-7 and V is TRBV6-1; D is perhaps TRBD2 (8 bases). The sequencing sample was made of PBMCs. This TCR came from a human donor in good health (CMV status not recorded). Some clones in this sample may be carry-over from other donors' samples. This CDR3 is CASSGRAQGGQYF. DNA for the CDR3: TGTGCCAGCTCCGGGAGGGCCCAGGGGGGGCAGTACTTC.